The present TCR beta chain was sequenced within a study of T cells in Graves' hyperthyroidism and ophthalmopathy. At least ten counts were recorded for this clonotype. The antigen remains undetermined. Amplified TCR beta CDR3 regions came from RNA transcripts. A first-round RT-PCR of the TCR CDR3 used the HTBI primer set. From the multiplex PCR reads, TCRdb called clonotypes with MiXCR, one entry per CDR3 protein. Of 300,000 or so distinct CDR3 sequences listed, 18% were seen once; the top ten hold 45% to 55%. Whole-study results and caveats: Peripheral blood also featured most of the thyroid clonotypes expanded above 0.001.

Together with thyroid ultrasound, orbital computed tomography, serum thyroxine and TRAb, clinical symptoms were used for diagnoses. Trimming took 0 bases from V and 7 from J, leaving 19 bases between them. Germline V gene sequence: CDR1 SGHRS, CDR2 YFSETQ. This CDR3 region has 16 residues. Sequenced sample: blood. The chain combines TRBV5-1 with TRBJ2-5; the D call may be TRBD1 or TRBD2 (6 bases each). The TCR sequence derives from a woman aged 50 to 60 with Graves' hyperthyroidism. CDR3 in DNA: TGCGCCAGCAGCTTGGAGGGGGGAACCTCAGCCGGGACCCAGTACTTC. Protein sequence: CASSLEGGTSAGTQYF. The full variable domain, completed using reference TRBV5-1 and TRBJ2-5, is KAGVTQTPRYLIKTRGQQVTLSCSPISGHRSVSWYQQTPGQGLQFLFEYFSETQRNKGNFPGRFSGRQFSNSRSEMNVSTLELGDSALYLCASSLEGGTSAGTQYFGPGTRLLVL.